This T cell receptor (beta chain) was identified in a study of beta chain features in type 1 diabetes. Study-wide results and caveats: Any role of HLA type in TCRB rearrangement remained unresolved here. The study notes PCR might favor shorter templates equally in patients and controls.

This clone was counted a few times. The target antigen is unknown. Germline lookup yields CDR1 SQVTM and CDR2 ANQGSEA. The CDR3 length is 10 residues. The V gene lost 0 bases and the J gene lost 11 bases, with 7 bases spanning the gap. The sequenced template was cDNA made from the entire isolated RNA. Average reads for naive, central memory and regulatory T cell samples were roughly 3.5 million. The repertoire was sequenced with immunoSEQ multiplex PCR; TCRdb's copy has only in-frame clones and lacks some. The data show roughly 500,000 clones, about 29% seen once. This receptor was obtained from a man younger than 35 in good health. The genes are TRBV29-1 and TRBJ1-1, with D unclear. Input material: naive CD4+ T cells from blood. The CDR3 sequence is CSVEDYGAFF. The CDR3 coding sequence is TGCAGCGTTGAAGATTATGGGGCTTTCTTT.